The sequence of this T cell receptor beta chain was determined in a study of blood T cell repertoires in COVID-19. The protocol was immunoSEQ multiplex PCR, while the TCRdb copy is restricted to in-frame clones and leaves out a portion. Seen here are a few hundred thousand clones, about 87% observed once, and the top ten hold roughly 9.4%. The CDR3 sequence is 13 residues long. Between the trimmed V and J ends, which lost 5 bases and 4 bases, there was a span of 11 bases. Germline V gives CDR1 SGHTA, CDR2 FQGNSA. The sequence came from a woman aged 45-65 years who had recovered from COVID-19. V and J are TRBV7-2 and TRBJ2-5; D is ambiguous. The sample consisted of PBMCs or T cells enriched from blood (not recorded which). CDR3 in amino acids: CASSPPGSETQYF. CDR3 sequence (DNA): TGTGCCAGCAGCCCTCCCGGGTCAGAGACCCAGTACTTC.